This T cell receptor (beta chain) originates from a study of blood T cell repertoires in COVID-19. The participants were between roughly 18 and 90 years old and came from 24 US areas. The study assigned cohorts using participant-reported clinical history. Per the authors' pipeline: The authors estimated nucleated cell counts from reference gene primer amplification. The protocol was immunoSEQ multiplex PCR, while the TCRdb copy is restricted to in-frame clones and leaves out a portion. V, J and clone size derive from that table, while D and trimming were established from the DNA sequence. The table lists fewer than 500,000 clones, around 90% of them singletons. This CDR3 is built from 16 residues. Germline-derived CDR1 and CDR2 are GTSNPN and SVGIG (reference sequence). The junction had 5 bases not matched to a gene; V was cut back by 3 bases and J by 6 bases.

The clonotype was recovered from a woman under 30 with acute COVID-19. Sample: PBMCs or T cells enriched from blood (not recorded which). The chain links TRBV30 to TRBJ2-2; 15 nucleotides line up with TRBD2. As DNA, the CDR3 is TGTGCCTGGAGCGTAGGGACTAGCGGGAGGTCCGGGGAGCTGTTTTTT. It encodes CAWSVGTSGRSGELFF.